A single sample is the source of the 27 T cell receptor beta chains below, sequenced in a study of blood T cell repertoires in COVID-19. Assay: immunoSEQ multiplex PCR; the TCRdb copy retains only in-frame clones and omits some. The sample holds 250,000 to 300,000 clones, over 75% seen once. What was sequenced was peripheral blood. The receptors were gathered from a woman between 65 and 79 years old with COVID-19, enrolled during active disease.

V is TRBV5-1 and J is TRBJ1-2, with unresolved D. Looked up from germline, CDR1 is SGHRS and CDR2 is YFSETQ. CDR3 length equals 13 residues. The V end lost 4 bases, the J end lost 7 bases, and 14 bases lay between the germline ends. The CDR3 is CASSVELGSGYTF. The CDR3 bases are TGCGCCAGCAGCGTTGAACTGGGGAGTGGCTACACCTTC.

The chain recombines TRBV3-1 (or the pseudogene TRBV3-2) with TRBJ1-5, with a possible D match to TRBD1 (5 bases). V shed 3 bases and J shed 2 bases, with 8 bases lying between them. CDR1 and CDR2 from the germline V gene are LGHDT and YNNKEL (reference sequence). The CDR3 totals 14 residues. CDR3 nucleotides: TGTGCCAGCAGCCAGCAGGGTGGCAATCAGCCCCAGCATTTT. It yields the protein CASSQQGGNQPQHF.

J is TRBJ2-3 and V is TRBV7-6, with D tentatively TRBD2 (5 bases). This CDR3 is built from 13 residues. CDR1 is SGHVS, CDR2 FNYEAQ, per germline. Between the trimmed V and J ends, which lost 5 bases and 8 bases, there was a span of 14 bases. The CDR3 bases are TGTGCCAGCAGCGCTTCTCGGGAAGGTACGCAGTATTTT. This encodes CASSASREGTQYF.

The J gene is TRBJ1-5, the V gene TRBV4-1, with unresolved D. Germline-derived CDR1 and CDR2 are MGHRA and YSYEKL. The CDR3 consists of 16 residues. V was trimmed by 6 bases and J by 1 base, leaving 16 bases between them. CDR3 bases: TGCGCCAGCAGTCCCCGTAGTTTAACCAGCAATCAGCCCCAGCATTTT. Translated, it gives CASSPRSLTSNQPQHF.

This clone appeared a few times. This sequence joins TRBV5-1 and TRBJ2-1; D not resolved. Germline values: CDR1 SGHRS, CDR2 YFSETQ. Trimming removed 1 base at V and 0 bases at J, with 11 bases between. The CDR3 spans 16 residues. The CDR3 here is CASSLSLLVSYNEQFF. The CDR3 DNA sequence: TGCGCCAGCAGCTTGTCTCTTCTAGTCTCCTACAATGAGCAGTTCTTC.

The rearrangement joins TRBV15 to TRBJ1-6; D unclear. Looked up from germline, CDR1 is LNHNV and CDR2 is YYDKDF (reference sequence). This CDR3 spans 14 amino acids. V lost 3 bases and J 4 bases, leaving 7 bases between the germline ends. Here the CDR3 DNA reads TGTGCCACCAGCAGGAATACATATAATTCACCCCTCCACTTT. Protein product: CATSRNTYNSPLHF.

The CDR3 spells CASSGVYGQGLEKLFF. The CDR3 nucleotides read TGTGCCAGCAGTGGGGTTTATGGACAGGGGCTTGAAAAACTGTTTTTT. This chain links TRBV2 with TRBJ1-4, with 9 nucleotides matching TRBD1. CDR1 SNHLY and CDR2 FYNNEI come from the germline V gene. The CDR3 length is 16 residues. The ends lost 4 bases at V and 7 bases at J; junction bases unmatched: 10.

The V and J genes are TRBV7-9 and TRBJ2-7; tentatively, D is TRBD1 (5 bases). V was pared by 4 bases and J by 6 bases, with 13 bases between. The CDR3 runs 13 residues. Germline V gives CDR1 SEHNR, CDR2 FQNEAQ (reference sequence). CDR3 residues: CASSSFRDREQYF. CDR3 in DNA: TGTGCCAGCAGCTCCTTCAGGGATCGCGAGCAGTACTTC. Filled out from reference TRBV7-9 and TRBJ2-7, the complete variable domain reads DTGVSQNPRHKITKRGQNVTFRCDPISEHNRLYWYRQTLGQGPEFLTYFQNEAQLEKSRLLSDRFSAERPKGSFSTLEIQRTEQGDSAMYLCASSSFRDREQYFGPGTRLTVT.

The CDR3: CASRKTSDTQQFF. CDR3 DNA sequence: TGTGCCAGCAGAAAAACTAGCGACACTCAACAGTTCTTC. The chain uses TRBV12-3 or TRBV12-4 and TRBJ2-1, with TRBD2 matching 7 bases. The V gene end was trimmed by 6 bases and the J gene end by 13 bases; junction bases not matched to a gene: 12. There are 13 residues in the CDR3.

The chain joins TRBV7-9 to TRBJ2-5, with TRBD2 identical over 8 bases. Germline CDR1 is SEHNR and CDR2 is FQNEAQ (reference sequence). Losses at the gene ends were 2 bases for V and 4 bases for J; bases not matched to a gene: 6. This CDR3 is 15 amino acids long. The DNA of the CDR3 is TGTGCCAGCAGCTTAACGGGAGGGCCGGTAGAGACCCAGTACTTC. It translates to CASSLTGGPVETQYF. Using reference TRBV7-9 and TRBJ2-5 for the parts outside the CDR3, the full variable domain is DTGVSQNPRHKITKRGQNVTFRCDPISEHNRLYWYRQTLGQGPEFLTYFQNEAQLEKSRLLSDRFSAERPKGSFSTLEIQRTEQGDSAMYLCASSLTGGPVETQYFGPGTRLLVL.

The rearrangement uses TRBV30 and TRBJ2-2, with D possibly being TRBD1 (5 bases). The CDR3 covers 14 residues. Trimming left V 6 bases short and J 1 base short, with 12 bases between. The germline gives CDR1 GTSNPN, CDR2 SVGIG (reference sequence). The CDR3: CACFAGQNTGELFF. The CDR3 DNA follows: TGTGCCTGTTTTGCAGGACAGAACACCGGGGAGCTGTTTTTT.

This sequence joins TRBV20-1 and TRBJ1-6; TRBD1 is a possible D gene (5 bases). Germline assignment: CDR1 DFQATT and CDR2 SNEGSKA (reference sequence). The CDR3 has 11 amino acids. The V end lost 5 bases, the J end lost 9 bases, and 8 bases lay between the germline ends. The CDR3, as DNA: TGCAGTGCTCAGGGCGGTTCACCCCTCCACTTT. Translated: CSAQGGSPLHF.

The chain links TRBV4-1 to TRBJ1-5; no firm D call. V shed 0 bases and J shed 6 bases, with 6 bases lying between them. This CDR3 spans 13 amino acids. The V gene's germline CDR1 is MGHRA and CDR2 YSYEKL. The CDR3 coding sequence is TGCGCCAGCAGCCAAGATTCCTTTCAGCCCCAGCATTTT. It is translated as CASSQDSFQPQHF.

The rearrangement links TRBV3-1 (or the pseudogene TRBV3-2) to TRBJ2-7; D not certain. The CDR3 spans 19 residues. The germline V gene has CDR1 LGHDT and CDR2 YNNKEL (reference sequence). V lost 5 bases, J lost 2 bases, and 28 bases lay in between. CDR3 coding DNA: TGTGCCAGCAGCTCATTACCAAGAAGTTTACGGGTGATCCCCTACGAGCAGTACTTC. It translates to CASSSLPRSLRVIPYEQYF.

The chain combines TRBV19 with TRBJ1-5; possible D gene TRBD1, 6 bases. The V end was cut by 2 bases, the J end by 7 bases, with 9 bases between. Per germline, CDR1 LNHDA and CDR2 SQIVND (reference sequence). The CDR3 is made up of 13 amino acids. The CDR3 loop is CASSIRTDQPQHF. The DNA of the CDR3 is TGTGCCAGTAGTATAAGGACAGACCAGCCCCAGCATTTT. The full variable domain, its missing parts supplied by reference TRBV19 and TRBJ1-5, is DGGITQSPKYLFRKEGQNVTLSCEQNLNHDAMYWYRQDPGQGLRLIYYSQIVNDFQKGDIAEGYSVSREKKESFPLTVTSAQKNPTAFYLCASSIRTDQPQHFGDGTRLSIL.

This chain uses TRBV6-5 with TRBJ1-4; D call uncertain. The V gene's germline CDR1 is MNHEY and CDR2 SVGAGI. There are 13 residues in the CDR3. Deletions cut 2 bases from V and 4 bases from J, with 5 bases between. This chain's CDR3 is CASSYSVNEKLFF. The CDR3 bases are TGTGCCAGCAGTTACAGCGTTAATGAAAAACTGTTTTTT.

The chain joins TRBV6-4 to TRBJ2-1, with a weak D call TRBD1 (6 bases). Trimming left V 8 bases short and J 0 bases short, with 14 bases between. This CDR3 is 15 amino acids long. Germline CDR1 is MRHNA and CDR2 is SNTAGT. CDR3 sequence (DNA): TGTGCCAGCGGACAGACGGGAAGCTCCTACAATGAGCAGTTCTTC. This codes for CASGQTGSSYNEQFF.

As to this clone: Sequence at one end of the junction differs from germline and may be a read error. The CDR3 region has the DNA TGTGCCAGCAGTGAAATGGGACAGGCTCAATTC. As protein: CASSEMGQAQF. This chain connects TRBV6-1 to TRBJ2-7; 8 nucleotides agree with TRBD1. There are 11 residues in the CDR3. Germline CDR1 is MNHNS and CDR2 is SASEGT.

This rearrangement joins TRBV28 to TRBJ2-1; TRBD2 matches at 10 bases. The CDR3 contains 16 residues. The V gene's germline CDR1 is MDHEN and CDR2 SYDVKM. Losses at the gene ends were 3 bases for V and 8 bases for J; bases not matched to a gene: 10. This CDR3 is CASSFGSGRAVYEQFF. As DNA, the CDR3 is TGTGCCAGCAGTTTCGGAAGCGGGAGGGCCGTGTATGAGCAGTTCTTC. Full variable domain (missing parts from reference TRBV28 and TRBJ2-1): DVKVTQSSRYLVKRTGEKVFLECVQDMDHENMFWYRQDPGLGLRLIYFSYDVKMKEKGDIPEGYSVSREKKERFSLILESASTNQTSMYLCASSFGSGRAVYEQFFGPGTRLTVL.

This rearrangement joins TRBV7-3 to TRBJ2-2, with D possibly matching TRBD1 (6 bases). Deletions cut 6 bases from V and 6 bases from J, with 8 bases between. The CDR3 has 12 residues. CDR1 is SGHTA and CDR2 is FQGTGA in the germline V gene. Here the CDR3 DNA reads TGTGCCAGCAGACAGGGAGCCGGGGAGCTGTTTTTT. Encoded protein: CASRQGAGELFF.

The chain links TRBV19 to TRBJ2-6; TRBD2 matches 8 bases. The V and J ends lost 0 bases and 0 bases, in that order; junction bases with no gene match: 13. CDR1 is LNHDA and CDR2 is SQIVND in the germline V gene (reference sequence). The length of the CDR3 is 21 residues. Written as DNA, the CDR3 is TGTGCCAGTAGTATAGATAACAGACTACTAGCGGAGAGCTCTGGGGCCAACGTCCTGACTTTC. It specifies CASSIDNRLLAESSGANVLTF.

The chain combines TRBV5-6 with TRBJ2-1, with unresolved D. Looked up from germline, CDR1 is SGHDT and CDR2 is YYEEEE. Trimming removed 1 base at V and 9 bases at J, with 5 bases between. This CDR3 has 11 amino acids. As DNA, the CDR3 is TGTGCCAGCAGCTTGTCGTCTGAGCAGTTCTTC. It is translated as CASSLSSEQFF.

CDR3 bases: TGTGCCAGCAGCCAGAACTCAGGGTGGACGGGCAATCAGCCCCAGCATTTT. Its translation: CASSQNSGWTGNQPQHF. The chain uses TRBV4-2 and TRBJ1-5; TRBD1 is a possible D gene (5 bases). The ends were cut back, 3 bases at V and 2 bases at J, with 17 bases in the middle. This CDR3 contains 17 residues. CDR1 and CDR2 from the germline V gene are LGHNA and YNFKEQ.

This clone has a single count. The rearrangement joins TRBV19 to TRBJ2-5, with 9 bases matching TRBD1. Germline CDR1 LNHDA, CDR2 SQIVND (reference sequence). The V gene end was trimmed by 6 bases and the J gene end by 5 bases; junction bases not matched to a gene: 7. The CDR3 totals 14 residues. CDR3 DNA sequence: TGTGCCAGTAGGGACAGGGGCCTCAGGGAGACCCAGTACTTC. Translation gives CASRDRGLRETQYF.

The CDR3 coding sequence is TGTGCCAGCACCGTTAAGATAGCGGGAGGGTACACCGGGGAGCTGTTTTTT. Residues: CASTVKIAGGYTGELFF. This chain links TRBV11-2 with TRBJ2-2, with 11 bases aligning to TRBD2. The CDR3 runs to 17 residues. Germline CDR1 SGHAT, CDR2 FQNNGV. The V segment lost 7 bases and the J segment 3 bases; nucleotides outside the gene matches: 10.

Regarding this clone: Other DNA sequences of this sample code for an identical CDR3. The chain employs TRBV5-8 and TRBJ2-3, with a weak D call TRBD1 (5 bases). Germline V lookup: CDR1 SGHTS, CDR2 YDEGEE. Between the trimmed V and J ends, which lost 1 base and 0 bases, there was a span of 6 bases. This CDR3 has 14 residues. The CDR3 sequence: CASSLRGSTDTQYF. CDR3 nucleotides: TGTGCCAGCAGCTTGAGGGGCAGCACAGATACGCAGTATTTT.

The chain is built from TRBV29-1 and TRBJ1-3, with TRBD1 matching 8 bases. CDR1 and CDR2 from the germline V gene are SQVTM and ANQGSEA. The CDR3 length is 13 residues. V lost 5 bases to trimming and J lost 4 bases; unmatched junction nucleotides: 4. The CDR3 sequence is CSVSGTGGNTIYF. CDR3 in DNA: TGCAGCGTTTCCGGGACAGGCGGAAACACCATATATTTT.